The T cell receptor beta chain described here comes from a study of CD8+CD57+ T cells in acquired aplastic anemia. About the study: On average, sorted CD4+ and CD8+ cells gave 3 to 3.5 ug of DNA.

This clonotype appeared many times. Germline assignment: CDR1 DFQATT and CDR2 SNEGSKA (reference sequence). The CDR3 totals 12 residues. Between the trimmed V and J ends, which lost 5 bases and 2 bases, there was a span of 10 bases. TCR beta VDJ and CDR3 profiles were obtained from a genomic DNA template. TCRdb re-derived calls from the reads in MiXCR, one entry per CDR3 protein. The sample lists around 180,000 distinct CDR3 sequences, around 60% occurring once. The sequence came from a human donor in good health. The sample consisted of sorted CD4+, CD8+, or CD8+CD57+ T cells (not recorded which) from PBMCs. This chain links TRBV20-1 with TRBJ2-7; tentatively, D is TRBD1 or TRBD2 (5 bases each). The CDR3 DNA follows: TGCAGTGCTGTAAGAGGGGCCTACGAGCAGTACTTC. This encodes CSAVRGAYEQYF.